This T cell receptor (beta chain) was observed in a study of CD8 T cells in ankylosing spondylitis. A single record per CDR3 protein comes from TCRdb applying MiXCR to the 5' RACE reads. The table includes roughly 60,000 distinct CDR3 sequences, 6.2% detected once. This CDR3 is built from 15 residues. Trimming took 5 bases from V and 9 from J, leaving 20 bases between them. The V gene's germline CDR1 is SGHAT and CDR2 FQNNGV. This clonotype was observed a few times. This sequence originates from a male donor with ankylosing spondylitis. Sequencing was done on a sample of synovial fluid, either unsorted or a sorted T cell fraction (not recorded which). V and J are TRBV11-2 and TRBJ2-1, with D perhaps assigned TRBD1 or TRBD2 (6 bases each). CDR3 nucleotides: TGTGCCAGCAGCCGCTCCACAGGGCAGGAGGGTGAGCAGTTCTTC. This gives the protein CASSRSTGQEGEQFF.